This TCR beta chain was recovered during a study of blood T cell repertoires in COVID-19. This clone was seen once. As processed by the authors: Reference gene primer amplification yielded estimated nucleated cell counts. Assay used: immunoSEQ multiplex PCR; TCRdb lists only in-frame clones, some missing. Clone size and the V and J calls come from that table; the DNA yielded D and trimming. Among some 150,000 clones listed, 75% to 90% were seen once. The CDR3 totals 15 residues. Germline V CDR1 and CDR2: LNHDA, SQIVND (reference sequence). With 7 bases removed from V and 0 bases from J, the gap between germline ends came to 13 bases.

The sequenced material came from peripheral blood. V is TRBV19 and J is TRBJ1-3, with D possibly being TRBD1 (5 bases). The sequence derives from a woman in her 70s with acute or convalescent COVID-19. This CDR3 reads CASKGRGHSGNTIYF. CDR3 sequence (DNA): TGTGCCAGTAAGGGAAGAGGACACTCTGGAAACACCATATATTTT.